This T cell receptor (beta chain) was obtained from a study of T cell responses to AZD1222 COVID-19 vaccine (dated by TCRdb to about 2021). In terms of the full investigation: AZD1222 recipients given second doses at about 4 weeks or at about 12 weeks were pooled, since spike-specific TCR depth and breadth were not found to differ between the two schedules. TCR sequencing was performed for some 250 trial participants, of whom some 200 were given two doses of AZD1222 and 26 were given two doses of MenACWY control vaccine. Enrollment into the trials was organized by age into subgroups of 18-55, 56-69 and 70-plus years, and those subgroups contained approximately 150, 30 and 60 TCR-sequenced participants, respectively. What the study reported, not specific to this receptor: In the small 56-69-year group, the increase in depth fell short of significance, most likely because of low power. After two AZD1222 doses, spike-specific TCR breadth and depth were significantly higher than at day 0 and than in MenACWY recipients. Conclusions about previously exposed vaccinees were limited because only six AZD1222 recipients were SARS-CoV-2 seropositive at baseline. Epitopes outside the regions mutated in the B.1.351 and B.1.1.7 variants were reportedly recognized by nearly half of the unique spike-specific TCRs. CD4 TCRs associated with the vaccine covered the entire spike protein, and the dominant responses were in regions 160-218 and 743-854. No day 14 peak-response samples were available, so repertoires were characterized only after the peak T cell response. Most participants were white British and females outnumbered males, and the authors suggested that clonal diversity may have been underestimated.

About this clone itself: This clone's antigen is unknown. Per-base quality was not reported, and no clone a single base away is much larger than it.

The time point label here, explained by the study, means: baseline before first vaccination. Vaccinee samples were obtained from the UK trials COV001 and COV002, which included a single-blind randomized controlled phase 2/3 trial of AZD1222 (ChAdOx1 nCoV-19) in healthy adults. For TCRbeta chain sequencing, PBMC samples were collected from trial participants at day 0 and at day 28 after the second dose. The CDR1 and CDR2 encoded by the germline V gene (reference sequence) are SGHNT and YYREEE. Deletion took 6 bases off V and 5 bases off J, with a span of 17 bases between the germline ends. The cysteine opens and the phenylalanine closes a CDR3 of 14 amino acids. Solely the CDR3 DNA is kept, with 42 bases framed from the first base. The CDR3 regions of human TCRbeta chains were analyzed by immunosequencing. Per the authors' processing: Repertoire TCRs were matched against a reference library of SARS-CoV-2-specific TCRs generated with the MIRA antigen-specificity platform. Breadth meant the fraction of unique TCRs that were SARS-CoV-2-associated, whereas depth meant the fraction of total T cells that were SARS-CoV-2-associated. Using the MIRA data, each spike-specific TCR was assigned both to the spike region to which the TCR was reactive and to a CD4 or CD8 class. Log10-transformed breadth and depth values were compared by one-way ANOVA with Sidak's multiple comparisons tests. Held by TCRdb, this immuneACCESS table contains in-frame sequences only and omits some clones. Under half of the omission traces to an unresolved V gene where checked; the cause of the rest is unknown. The V and J calls and clone size come from that table; D and trimming were worked out from the DNA. This sample gives 130,000 or so clones in total; 92% of them show up just once. The top ten hold 1.9% of the sample.

This specimen was peripheral blood, taken on day 0 of AZD1222 vaccination. The clonotype was recovered from an adult in good health. The rearranged chain carries TRBV5-4 and TRBJ2-5, with an unclear D gene assignment. The CDR3 region: CASMVGWAAETQYF. The bases are TGTGCCAGCATGGTTGGTTGGGCCGCGGAGACCCAGTACTTC.